The sample holds a few counts of the clone carrying this T cell receptor (beta chain). Clones were read by immunoSEQ multiplex PCR, and TCRdb kept only the in-frame ones, dropping some. The repertoire has roughly 220,000 clones, under 80% of them found once; the top ten carry over 8.5%. The sample originates from a study of shared clonotypes between healthy human individuals. The CDR3 extends over 17 amino acids. Trimming stripped 9 bases from V and 5 bases from J, with 26 bases between. Germline V lookup: CDR1 LNHDA, CDR2 SQIVND (reference sequence). Source material: memory CD4+ T cells sorted from blood. Subset meaning: CD45RA-negative fraction. The chain links TRBV19 to TRBJ2-4; D call uncertain. The TCR sequence derives from a man aged 25 to 40 in good health. The CDR3 bases are TGTGCCAGCGCTAGGTCTGCGGCAGCTACTGCCCAAAACATTCAGTACTTC. Its protein is CASARSAAATAQNIQYF.